This TCR beta chain emerged from a study of blood T cell repertoires in COVID-19. Study as a whole: From the United States, Italy and Spain came samples of acute and convalescent COVID-19. The analysed material was cDNA or gDNA that came from T cells, B-cell-depleted T cells, or PBMCs.

The authors' processing: Reference gene primer amplification in the assay estimated nucleated cell counts. The repertoire was sequenced with immunoSEQ multiplex PCR; TCRdb's copy has only in-frame clones and lacks some. Clone size and the V and J calls come from that table; the DNA yielded D and trimming. Of approximately 220,000 clones listed, roughly 80% are singletons. The CDR3 consists of 14 residues. Germline V CDR1 and CDR2: SGHRS, YFSETQ. V was clipped by 4 bases and J by 6 bases; unmatched bases: 9. The rearrangement links TRBV5-1 to TRBJ1-2, with 7 bases aligning to TRBD1. The clonotype comes from a woman aged 25 to 39 who had recovered from COVID-19. Material for sequencing was peripheral blood. The CDR3 sequence: CASSHRQGSDGYTF. The DNA for the CDR3 is TGCGCCAGCAGCCACAGACAGGGTTCGGATGGCTACACCTTC.